The rows below give T cell receptor beta chains drawn from one sample of a study of cytomegalovirus exposure and HLA in healthy donors. Assay used: immunoSEQ multiplex PCR; TCRdb lists only in-frame clones, some missing. The table lists 100,000 to 150,000 clones. The specimen sequenced was PBMCs. Every receptor here comes from a woman in her 40s in good health and CMV-seropositive. Each CDR3 is given with its conserved first and last residue. The order of the fields is V gene, J gene, D gene, CDR3 protein, CDR3 DNA. The D gene is left open where the match is weak.

TRBV5-4	TRBJ1-3	.	CASSFRASGNTIYF	TGTGCCAGCAGCTTCAGGGCGTCCGGAAACACCATATATTTT
TRBV7-9	TRBJ2-7	.	CASSPLQGYEQYF	TGTGCCAGCAGCCCCCTCCAGGGTTACGAGCAGTACTTC
TRBV28	TRBJ1-1	.	CASYQLGGRTNTEAFF	TGTGCCAGCTACCAATTGGGGGGGCGGACGAACACTGAAGCTTTCTTT
TRBV9	TRBJ1-2	TRBD1	CASSAPTGGNYGYTF	TGTGCCAGCAGCGCGCCGACAGGGGGCAACTATGGCTACACCTTC
TRBV19	TRBJ1-4	.	CASSGPGREKLFF	TGTGCCAGTAGTGGACCAGGGAGGGAAAAACTGTTTTTT
TRBV7-3	TRBJ2-6	.	CASAGAGLSGANVLTF	TGTGCCAGCGCTGGTGCGGGGCTCTCTGGGGCCAACGTCCTGACTTTC
TRBV9	TRBJ2-5	TRBD2	CASSVAGGQETQYF	TGTGCCAGCAGCGTAGCGGGGGGCCAAGAGACCCAGTACTTC
TRBV15	TRBJ2-2	.	CATSAGRRNTGELFF	TGTGCCACCAGTGCAGGGCGCAGAAACACCGGGGAGCTGTTTTTT
TRBV7-3	TRBJ2-2	.	CASSLNGGDTTGELFF	TGTGCCAGCAGCTTAAATGGTGGAGATACGACCGGGGAGCTGTTTTTT
TRBV5-1	TRBJ2-7	TRBD2	CASSPSGTSSYEQYF	TGCGCCAGCAGCCCTAGCGGGACAAGCTCCTACGAGCAGTACTTC
TRBV18	TRBJ1-5	TRBD1	CASSPGTGPQHF	TGTGCCAGCTCACCCGGGACAGGGCCCCAGCATTTT
TRBV7-2	TRBJ2-1	.	CASSFVIGLAYEQFF	TGTGCCAGCAGCTTTGTAATTGGGCTAGCCTATGAGCAGTTCTTC
TRBV27	TRBJ1-2	.	CASSLWAGDNYGYTF	TGTGCCAGCAGTTTATGGGCAGGGGACAACTATGGCTACACCTTC
TRBV30	TRBJ1-1	.	CAWSSPGENTEAFF	TGTGCCTGGAGTTCGCCAGGGGAGAACACTGAAGCTTTCTTT
TRBV5-1	TRBJ1-1	.	CASSEANTEAFF	TGCGCCAGCAGCGAGGCGAACACTGAAGCTTTCTTT
TRBV29-1	TRBJ2-1	TRBD2	CSGGTSGSNYNEQFF	TGCAGCGGGGGGACTAGCGGGAGTAATTACAATGAGCAGTTCTTC
TRBV6-1	TRBJ2-7	.	CASSGSTSSSYEQYF	TGTGCCAGCAGTGGTTCCACCTCTAGCTCCTACGAGCAGTACTTC
TRBV5-1	TRBJ2-2	TRBD2	CASSSGLAGAGGELFF	TGCGCCAGCAGCTCGGGACTAGCGGGAGCGGGCGGGGAGCTGTTTTTT
TRBV2	TRBJ1-3	.	CASSDGEGTGNTIYF	TGTGCCAGCAGCGACGGGGAAGGGACTGGAAACACCATATATTTT
TRBV11-2	TRBJ2-5	.	CASSLVLGAWETQYF	TGTGCCAGCAGCTTAGTTTTGGGGGCGTGGGAGACCCAGTACTTC
TRBV30	TRBJ2-1	TRBD1	CAWSVRDRSYNEQFF	TGTGCCTGGAGTGTTAGGGACAGGTCCTACAATGAGCAGTTCTTC
TRBV5-1	TRBJ1-6	TRBD1	CASSLSRQGAYNSPLHF	TGCGCCAGCAGCTTGTCCCGTCAGGGGGCCTATAATTCACCCCTCCACTTT
TRBV5-1	TRBJ2-1	TRBD2	CASSPGLAGNEQFF	TGCGCCAGCAGCCCCGGACTAGCGGGGAATGAGCAGTTCTTC
TRBV29-1	TRBJ2-7	TRBD2	CSVVGLAGPYEQYF	TGCAGCGTCGTAGGACTAGCGGGCCCCTACGAGCAGTACTTC
TRBV28	TRBJ2-1	.	CASSLAERVYNEQFF	TGTGCCAGCAGTTTGGCCGAGCGGGTGTACAATGAGCAGTTCTTC
TRBV6-4	TRBJ1-2	TRBD1	CASSDGSRQGAYGYTF	TGTGCCAGCAGTGACGGTTCTAGACAGGGGGCTTATGGCTACACCTTC
TRBV5-4	TRBJ2-3	TRBD2	CASSKEGLAVPDTQYF	TGTGCCAGCAGCAAAGAGGGACTAGCGGTCCCAGATACGCAGTATTTT
TRBV5-6	TRBJ2-2	.	CASSFVGGRTGELFF	TGTGCCAGCAGCTTCGTGGGTGGGAGGACCGGGGAGCTGTTTTTT
TRBV1	TRBJ2-7	.	CTSSPWGISGSYEQYF	TGCACCAGCAGCCCATGGGGCATTAGCGGGAGCTACGAGCAGTACTTC
TRBV9	TRBJ2-3	.	CASSGGGSGTDTQYF	TGTGCCAGCAGCGGCGGTGGTAGCGGTACAGATACGCAGTATTTT
TRBV6-5	TRBJ2-7	TRBD2	CASSQNPGLAGEQYF	TGTGCCAGCAGTCAGAACCCGGGACTAGCGGGAGAGCAGTACTTC
TRBV5-5	TRBJ2-1	.	CASSQRDFYNEQFF	TGTGCCAGCAGCCAACGGGACTTCTACAATGAGCAGTTCTTC
TRBV5-4	TRBJ2-7	.	CASSLDQGMSYEQYF	TGTGCCAGCAGCTTGGATCAGGGTATGAGCTACGAGCAGTACTTC
TRBV5-1	TRBJ2-3	.	CASSLGGYTDTQYF	TGCGCCAGCAGCTTGGGAGGCTACACAGATACGCAGTATTTT
TRBV19	TRBJ2-7	.	CASSIGGREYYEQYF	TGTGCCAGTAGTATAGGAGGACGGGAGTACTACGAGCAGTACTTC
TRBV7-2	TRBJ1-1	.	CASSLGGQVMNTEAFF	TGTGCCAGCAGCTTAGGCGGGCAGGTAATGAACACTGAAGCTTTCTTT
TRBV6-5	TRBJ1-5	TRBD1	CASRAGTGQGQPQHF	TGTGCCAGCAGGGCCGGGACAGGTCAGGGTCAGCCCCAGCATTTT
TRBV11-2	TRBJ2-1	.	CASSLFGVSSYNEQFF	TGTGCCAGCAGCCTATTCGGGGTCAGCTCCTACAATGAGCAGTTCTTC
TRBV5-4	TRBJ2-3	.	CASGSWGRSSTDTQYF	TGTGCCAGCGGTTCTTGGGGGCGTTCTAGCACAGATACGCAGTATTTT
TRBV5-1	TRBJ2-2	TRBD2	CASTPWEGANTGELFF	TGCGCCAGCACCCCTTGGGAGGGAGCGAACACCGGGGAGCTGTTTTTT
TRBV7-3	TRBJ2-4	TRBD1	CASSPGTGIQYF	TGTGCCAGCAGCCCCGGGACAGGCATTCAGTACTTC
TRBV19	TRBJ1-5	.	CASSISQGRWARGQPQHF	TGTGCCAGTAGTATATCTCAGGGGCGGTGGGCCCGAGGACAGCCCCAGCATTTT